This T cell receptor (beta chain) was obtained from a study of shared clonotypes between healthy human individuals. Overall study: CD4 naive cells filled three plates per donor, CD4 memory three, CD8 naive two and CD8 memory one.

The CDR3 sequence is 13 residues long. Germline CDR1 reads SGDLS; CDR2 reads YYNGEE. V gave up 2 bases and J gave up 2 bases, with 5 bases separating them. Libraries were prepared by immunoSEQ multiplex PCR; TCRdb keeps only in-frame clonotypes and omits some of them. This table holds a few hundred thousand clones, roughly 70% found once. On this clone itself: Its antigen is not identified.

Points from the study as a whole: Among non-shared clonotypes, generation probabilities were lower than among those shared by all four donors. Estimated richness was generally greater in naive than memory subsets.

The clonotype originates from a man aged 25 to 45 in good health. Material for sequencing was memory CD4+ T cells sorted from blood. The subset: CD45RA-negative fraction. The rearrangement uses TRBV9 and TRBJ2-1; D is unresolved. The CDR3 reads CASSVQAYNEQFF. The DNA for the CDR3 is TGTGCCAGCAGCGTGCAGGCCTACAATGAGCAGTTCTTC.